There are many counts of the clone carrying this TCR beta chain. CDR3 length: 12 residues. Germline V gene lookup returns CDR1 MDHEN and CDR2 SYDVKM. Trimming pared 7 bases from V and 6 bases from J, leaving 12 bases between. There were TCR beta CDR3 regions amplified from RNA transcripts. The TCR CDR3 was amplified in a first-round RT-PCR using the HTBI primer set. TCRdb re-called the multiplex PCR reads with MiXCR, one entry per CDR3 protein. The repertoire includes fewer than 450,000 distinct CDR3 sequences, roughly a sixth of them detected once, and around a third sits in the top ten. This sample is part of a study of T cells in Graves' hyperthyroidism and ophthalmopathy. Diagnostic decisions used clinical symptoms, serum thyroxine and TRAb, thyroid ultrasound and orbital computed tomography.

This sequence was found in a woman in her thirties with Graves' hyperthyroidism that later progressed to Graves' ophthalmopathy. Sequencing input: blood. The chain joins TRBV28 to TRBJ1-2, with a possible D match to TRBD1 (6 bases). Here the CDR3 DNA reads TGTGCCAGCACCCCACAGGGCGATGGCTACACCTTC. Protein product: CASTPQGDGYTF.